This T cell receptor beta chain was captured in a study of T cell changes during pregnancy in multiple sclerosis. CDR3 length equals 16 residues. V was pared by 4 bases and J by 1 base, with 4 bases of the junction left unmatched. In germline, CDR1 is SGHRS, CDR2 YFSETQ. Using immunoSEQ multiplex PCR, the repertoire was profiled, and TCRdb retains in-frame clones only, with some absent. This sample has around 34,000 clones, with about nine tenths found just once. The chain joins TRBV5-1 to TRBJ2-2, with TRBD2 identical over 10 bases. The sequence was obtained from a female donor with multiple sclerosis, enrolled in a pregnancy study. Here the sequenced sample was CD8+ T cells from peripheral blood mononuclear cells, taken in the first trimester of pregnancy. Written as DNA, the CDR3 is TGCGCCAGCAGCCCCTGGACTAGCGGGAACACCGGGGAGCTGTTTTTT. Encoded protein: CASSPWTSGNTGELFF.